This T cell receptor (beta chain) was documented in a study of T cell repertoires in cytomegalovirus infection (dated by TCRdb to the late 2010s). The study in broad terms: Because public TCR beta signatures pointed to carriage of CMV infection together with the matching HLA type, the HLA type of each donor mattered for the analysis. What the research found in general, with its limitations: In both this cohort and an independent roughly 350-donor cohort, the cumulative frequency of public TCR beta family members distinguished carriers of CMV infection plus the relevant HLA type. In the ex vivo response, HLA-C-restricted CMV-specific TCR beta clonotypes were dominant, and in two of eight donors the single most frequent clonotype came from this HLA-C-restricted group.

The sequencer was an Illumina HiSeq 1500. Using fastp trimming at Q25 and MiXCR clonotype assembly, TCRdb reanalyzed the public sequencing data and kept in-frame beta chains. Each record represents a unique CDR3 protein, reported with the most common genes and DNA among its rows. The table for this sample lists 400,000 or so distinct CDR3 sequences; around 18% of them were counted only once. The ten biggest clones cover under 9% of the sample. Sequences DFQATT (CDR1) and SNEGSKA (CDR2) are obtained from the germline V gene (reference sequence). The cysteine opens and the phenylalanine closes a CDR3 of 14 amino acids. Here the CDR3 DNA is all that survives: 42 bases in frame from base 1. At the junction V is shortened by 1 base and J by 1 base, with 9 bases in between. With regard to this clonotype: Its target antigen remains unknown. One base away there is no much larger clone; base qualities are not given.

The sequenced sample was PBMCs. This TCR derives from a human donor in good health (CMV status not recorded). Some clones in this sample may be carry-over from other donors' samples. The rearranged chain carries TRBV20-1 and TRBJ2-3; the D gene lacks a confident call. Here the CDR3 is given as CSARATFGTDTQYF. The DNA is as follows: TGCAGTGCTAGAGCGACCTTCGGCACAGATACGCAGTATTTT.